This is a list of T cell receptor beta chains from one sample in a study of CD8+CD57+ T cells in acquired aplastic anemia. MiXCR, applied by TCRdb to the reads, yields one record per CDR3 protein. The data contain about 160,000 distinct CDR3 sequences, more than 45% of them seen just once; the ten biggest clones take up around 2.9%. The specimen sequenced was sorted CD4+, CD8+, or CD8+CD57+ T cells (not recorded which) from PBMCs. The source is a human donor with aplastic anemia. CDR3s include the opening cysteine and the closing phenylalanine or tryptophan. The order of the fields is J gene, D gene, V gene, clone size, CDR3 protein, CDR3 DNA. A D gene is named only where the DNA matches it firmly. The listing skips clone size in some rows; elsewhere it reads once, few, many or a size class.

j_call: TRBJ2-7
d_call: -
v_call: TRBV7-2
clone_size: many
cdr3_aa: CASSLGVPAYEQYF
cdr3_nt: TGTGCCAGCAGCTTAGGGGTCCCAGCTTACGAGCAGTACTTC

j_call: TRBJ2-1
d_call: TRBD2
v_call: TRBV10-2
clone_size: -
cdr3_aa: CATSTSGIEQFF
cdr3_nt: TGCGCCACCTCGACTAGCGGGATTGAGCAGTTCTTC

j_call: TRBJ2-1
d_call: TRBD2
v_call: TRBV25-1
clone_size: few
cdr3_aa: CASSAPPRLAGADEQFF
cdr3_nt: TGTGCCAGCAGTGCGCCCCCAAGGCTAGCGGGGGCAGATGAGCAGTTCTTC

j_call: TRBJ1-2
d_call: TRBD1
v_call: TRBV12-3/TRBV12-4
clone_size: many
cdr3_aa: CASSLKGTGSGYTF
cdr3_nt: TGTGCCAGCAGTTTAAAGGGGACAGGGTCTGGCTACACCTTC

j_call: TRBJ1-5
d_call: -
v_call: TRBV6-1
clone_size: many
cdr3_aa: CASSNRVRDSNQPQHF
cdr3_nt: TGTGCCAGCAGTAACAGGGTACGTGATAGCAATCAGCCCCAGCATTTT

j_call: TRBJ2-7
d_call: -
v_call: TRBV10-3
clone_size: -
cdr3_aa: CAISESPALSYEQYF
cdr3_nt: TGTGCCATCAGTGAGTCGCCAGCCCTCTCCTACGAGCAGTACTTC

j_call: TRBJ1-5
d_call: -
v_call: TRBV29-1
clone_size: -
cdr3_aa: CSVTAGGLPGSNQPQHF
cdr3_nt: TGCAGCGTCACGGCCGGGGGGCTACCGGGTAGCAATCAGCCCCAGCATTTT

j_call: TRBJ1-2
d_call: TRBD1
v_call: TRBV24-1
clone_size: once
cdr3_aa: CATSDMGTGEVHGYTF
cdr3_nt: TGTGCCACCAGTGATATGGGGACAGGGGAGGTCCATGGCTACACCTTC

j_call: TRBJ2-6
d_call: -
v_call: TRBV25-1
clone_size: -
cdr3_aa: CASSESPGVPGANVLTF
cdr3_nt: TGTGCCAGCAGTGAATCCCCCGGGGTACCTGGGGCCAACGTCCTGACTTTC

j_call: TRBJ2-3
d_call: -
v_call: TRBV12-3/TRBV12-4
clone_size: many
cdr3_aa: CASSLGVGLVGDTQYF
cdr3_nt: TGTGCCAGCAGTTTAGGGGTCGGATTAGTTGGAGATACGCAGTATTTT

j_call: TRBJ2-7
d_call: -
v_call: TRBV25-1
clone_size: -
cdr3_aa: CASRRDEYEQYF
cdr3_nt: TGTGCCAGCAGAAGGGACGAATACGAGCAGTACTTC

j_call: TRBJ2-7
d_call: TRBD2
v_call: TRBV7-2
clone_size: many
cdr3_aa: CASSPRLGLAQSSFEQYF
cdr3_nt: TGTGCCAGCAGCCCCCGATTGGGACTAGCACAGTCAAGTTTCGAGCAGTACTTC

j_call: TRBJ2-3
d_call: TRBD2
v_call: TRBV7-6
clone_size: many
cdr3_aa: CASSLLAGIVADTQYF
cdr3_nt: TGTGCCAGCAGCCTTTTAGCGGGAATCGTTGCAGATACGCAGTATTTT

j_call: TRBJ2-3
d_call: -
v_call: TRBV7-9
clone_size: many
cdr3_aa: CASSLAAYTDTQYF
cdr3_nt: TGTGCCAGCAGCTTAGCGGCCTACACAGATACGCAGTATTTT

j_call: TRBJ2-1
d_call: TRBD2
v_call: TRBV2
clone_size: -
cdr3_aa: CASRTSGGGEQFF
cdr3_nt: TGTGCCAGCAGGACTAGCGGGGGGGGTGAGCAGTTCTTC

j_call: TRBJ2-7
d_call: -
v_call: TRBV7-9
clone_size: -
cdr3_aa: CASRRQDNEQYF
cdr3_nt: TGTGCCAGCAGACGACAGGATAACGAGCAGTACTTC

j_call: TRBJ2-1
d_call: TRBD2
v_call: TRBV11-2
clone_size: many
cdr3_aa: CASSSQRAAGVGNEQFF
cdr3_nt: TGTGCCAGCAGCTCCCAGAGGGCAGCGGGAGTTGGCAATGAGCAGTTCTTC

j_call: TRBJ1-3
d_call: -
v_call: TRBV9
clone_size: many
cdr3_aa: CASSEDPQGSGNTIYF
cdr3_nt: TGTGCCAGCAGCGAAGACCCGCAGGGCTCTGGAAACACCATATATTTT

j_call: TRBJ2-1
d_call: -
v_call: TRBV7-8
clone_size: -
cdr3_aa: CASSLGSLADRYNEQFF
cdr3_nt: TGTGCCAGCAGCTTAGGGTCTTTAGCAGATAGATACAATGAGCAGTTCTTC

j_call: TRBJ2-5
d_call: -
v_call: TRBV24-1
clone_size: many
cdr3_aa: CATSDWGTGGQETQYF
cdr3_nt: TGTGCCACCAGTGATTGGGGGACCGGAGGGCAAGAGACCCAGTACTTC

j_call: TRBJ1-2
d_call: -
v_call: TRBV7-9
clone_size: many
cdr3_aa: CASSLAGDNYGYTF
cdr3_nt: TGTGCCAGCAGCTTAGCGGGGGACAACTATGGCTACACCTTC

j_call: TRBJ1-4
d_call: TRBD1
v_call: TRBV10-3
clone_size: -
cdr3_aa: CASRTGGPWRGEKLFF
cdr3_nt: TGTGCCTCCAGGACAGGGGGCCCGTGGAGAGGGGAAAAACTGTTTTTT

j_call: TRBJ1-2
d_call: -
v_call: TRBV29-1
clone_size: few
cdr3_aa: CSVYTGTNYGYTF
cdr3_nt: TGCAGCGTCTATACAGGGACTAACTATGGCTACACCTTC

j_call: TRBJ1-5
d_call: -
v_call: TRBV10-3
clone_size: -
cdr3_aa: CAIGESRGVGDQPQHF
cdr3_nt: TGTGCCATCGGTGAGTCGAGGGGGGTTGGGGATCAGCCCCAGCATTTT

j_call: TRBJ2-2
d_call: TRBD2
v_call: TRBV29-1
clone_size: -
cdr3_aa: CSVDLLAGETGELFF
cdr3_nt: TGCAGCGTTGACCTCCTAGCGGGGGAGACCGGGGAGCTGTTTTTT

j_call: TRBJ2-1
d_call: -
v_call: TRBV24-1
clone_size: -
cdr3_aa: CATSDYRTDNEQFF
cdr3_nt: TGTGCCACCAGTGATTACAGGACAGACAATGAGCAGTTCTTC

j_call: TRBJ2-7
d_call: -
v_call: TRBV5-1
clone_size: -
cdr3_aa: CASSSQGEGYEQYF
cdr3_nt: TGCGCCAGCAGCTCACAGGGGGAGGGCTACGAGCAGTACTTC

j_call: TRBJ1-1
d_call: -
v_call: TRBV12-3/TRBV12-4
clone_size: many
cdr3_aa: CASGLQTVNTEAFF
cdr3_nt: TGTGCCAGCGGGCTTCAGACAGTGAACACTGAAGCTTTCTTT

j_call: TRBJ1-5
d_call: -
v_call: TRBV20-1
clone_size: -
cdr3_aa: CSAIVPKGNQPQHF
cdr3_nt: TGCAGTGCTATTGTCCCCAAGGGCAATCAGCCCCAGCATTTT

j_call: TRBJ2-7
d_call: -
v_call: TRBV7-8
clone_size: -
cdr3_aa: CASGQGQGVFSYEQYF
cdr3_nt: TGTGCCAGCGGACAAGGGCAGGGTGTGTTCTCCTACGAGCAGTACTTC

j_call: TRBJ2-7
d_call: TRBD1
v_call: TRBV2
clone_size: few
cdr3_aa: CASRSGGEQYF
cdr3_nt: TGTGCCAGCAGGTCAGGGGGTGAGCAGTACTTC

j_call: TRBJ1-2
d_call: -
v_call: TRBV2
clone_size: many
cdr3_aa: CASRETAYGYTF
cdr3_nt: TGTGCCAGCCGTGAGACAGCTTATGGCTACACCTTC

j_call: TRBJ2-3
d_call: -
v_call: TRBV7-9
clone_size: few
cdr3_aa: CASSLHTDTQYF
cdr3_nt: TGTGCCAGCAGCTTACATACAGATACGCAGTATTTT

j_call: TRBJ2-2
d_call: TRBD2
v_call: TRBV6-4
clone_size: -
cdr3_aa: CASGMAGDTGELFF
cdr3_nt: TGTGCCAGCGGAATGGCGGGGGACACCGGGGAGCTGTTTTTT

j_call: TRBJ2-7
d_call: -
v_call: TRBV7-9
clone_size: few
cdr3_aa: CASSLDGQYEQYF
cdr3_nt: TGTGCCAGCAGCTTAGACGGACAGTACGAGCAGTACTTC

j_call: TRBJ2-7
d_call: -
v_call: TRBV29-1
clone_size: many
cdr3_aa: CSPRLRYPGHEQYF
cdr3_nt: TGCAGCCCCCGATTGCGTTACCCTGGCCACGAGCAGTACTTC

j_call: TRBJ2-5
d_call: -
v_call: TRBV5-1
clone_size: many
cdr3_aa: CASSLLTGEETQYF
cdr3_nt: TGCGCCAGCAGCCTCCTGACGGGGGAAGAGACCCAGTACTTC

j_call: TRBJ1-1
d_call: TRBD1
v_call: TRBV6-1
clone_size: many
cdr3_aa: CASRRTGGETEAFF
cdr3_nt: TGTGCCAGCAGGAGAACAGGGGGCGAAACTGAAGCTTTCTTT

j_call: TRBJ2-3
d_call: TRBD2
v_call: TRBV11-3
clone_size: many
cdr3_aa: CATEAGDTQYF
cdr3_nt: TGTGCCACCGAAGCGGGGGATACGCAGTATTTT

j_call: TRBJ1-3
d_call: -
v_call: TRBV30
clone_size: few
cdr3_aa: CAWNNRSSGNTIYF
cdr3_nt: TGTGCCTGGAATAACAGGAGCTCTGGAAACACCATATATTTT

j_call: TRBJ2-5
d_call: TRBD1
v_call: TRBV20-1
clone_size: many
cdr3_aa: CSADRGGETQYF
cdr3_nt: TGCAGTGCCGACAGGGGGGGAGAGACCCAGTACTTC

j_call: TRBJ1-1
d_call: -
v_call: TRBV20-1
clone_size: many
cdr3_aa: CSAIRTEAFF
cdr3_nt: TGCAGTGCTATTAGGACAGAAGCTTTCTTT

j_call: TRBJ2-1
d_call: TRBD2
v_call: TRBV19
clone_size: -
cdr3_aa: CASSSPSGTSGSNEQFF
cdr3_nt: TGTGCCAGTAGTTCCCCTTCCGGGACTAGCGGGAGCAATGAGCAGTTCTTC

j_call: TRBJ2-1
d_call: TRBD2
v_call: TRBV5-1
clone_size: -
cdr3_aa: CASSSGLAGGGNEQFF
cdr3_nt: TGCGCCAGCAGCTCCGGACTAGCGGGAGGGGGGAATGAGCAGTTCTTC

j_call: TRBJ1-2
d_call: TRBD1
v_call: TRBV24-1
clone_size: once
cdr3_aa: CATSGTYTGVGGYTF
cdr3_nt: TGTGCCACCAGTGGCACCTATACAGGGGTAGGAGGCTACACCTTC

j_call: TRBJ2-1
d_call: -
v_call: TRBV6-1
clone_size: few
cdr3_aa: CASGRPGIAYNEQFF
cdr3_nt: TGTGCCAGCGGGAGACCCGGAATCGCCTACAATGAGCAGTTCTTC

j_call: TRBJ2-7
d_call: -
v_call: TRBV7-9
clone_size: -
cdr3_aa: CASSLGPCEQYF
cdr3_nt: TGTGCCAGCAGCTTAGGGCCCTGCGAGCAGTACTTC

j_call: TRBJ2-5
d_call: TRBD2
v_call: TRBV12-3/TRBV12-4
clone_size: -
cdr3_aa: CASSSRGSGEETQYF
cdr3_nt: TGTGCCAGCAGTTCCCGGGGTAGCGGGGAAGAGACCCAGTACTTC

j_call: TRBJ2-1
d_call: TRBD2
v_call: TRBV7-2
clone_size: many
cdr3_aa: CASSLVREAYNEQFF
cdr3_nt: TGTGCCAGCAGCTTAGTCCGGGAGGCTTACAATGAGCAGTTCTTC

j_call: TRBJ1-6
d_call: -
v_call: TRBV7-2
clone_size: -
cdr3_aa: CASSRNSPLHF
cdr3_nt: TGTGCCAGCAGCCGTAATTCACCCCTCCACTTT

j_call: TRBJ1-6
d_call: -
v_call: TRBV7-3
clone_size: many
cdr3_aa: CASSLDTDYNSPLHF
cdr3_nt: TGTGCCAGCAGCTTAGACACGGACTATAATTCACCCCTCCACTTT